These 27 T cell receptor beta chains originate from one sample sequenced in a study of T cells in Graves' hyperthyroidism and ophthalmopathy. RNA transcripts yielded amplified TCR beta CDR3 regions. The TCR CDR3 was amplified in a first-round RT-PCR using the HTBI primer set. TCRdb reanalysed the multiplex PCR reads using MiXCR and keeps one entry per CDR3 protein. The table has about 350,000 distinct CDR3 sequences, about 18% seen once. The specimen sequenced was blood. The receptors were gathered from a woman between 25 and 40 years old with Graves' hyperthyroidism that later progressed to Graves' ophthalmopathy.

V gene TRBV2 combines with J gene TRBJ1-2, with 10 bases matching TRBD1. Germline-derived CDR1 and CDR2 are SNHLY and FYNNEI. Trimming cost V 0 bases and J 8 bases; bases outside gene matches: 6. The CDR3 is 15 residues long. CDR3 bases: TGTGCCAGCAGTGAAGCCGGGACAGGGGTTGACGGCTACACCTTC. Its translation: CASSEAGTGVDGYTF.

This clonotype was counted at least ten times. The genes are TRBV6-1 and TRBJ2-2, with D perhaps matching TRBD2 (6 bases). Germline V gene data show CDR1 as MNHNS and CDR2 as SASEGT. This CDR3 region has 18 residues. V lost 2 bases to trimming and J lost 4 bases, with 20 bases between them. CDR3 DNA sequence: TGTGCCAGCAGTGAATTCGTCCTTATGCGGGATAGCACCGGGGAGCTGTTTTTT. Its protein is CASSEFVLMRDSTGELFF.

This clonotype has a count of ten or more. V gene TRBV6-1 combines with J gene TRBJ2-7, with TRBD2 matching over 9 bases. V lost 3 bases, J lost 5 bases, and 23 bases stayed unmatched. Germline CDR1 is MNHNS and CDR2 is SASEGT. This CDR3 contains 20 residues. The CDR3 spells CASSDLVRLAGPYPRNEQYF. Here the CDR3 DNA reads TGTGCCAGCAGTGACTTGGTCAGGCTAGCGGGACCCTACCCCCGGAACGAGCAGTACTTC.

The rearrangement links TRBV11-2 to TRBJ2-7, with D possibly TRBD1 on 5 matching bases. The V end was cut by 1 base, the J end by 3 bases, with 13 bases between. This CDR3 is 15 amino acids long. Per germline, CDR1 SGHAT and CDR2 FQNNGV. In DNA form, the CDR3 reads TGTGCCAGCAGCTTAGCTGTAGGGGTCTACTACGAGCAGTACTTC. It yields the protein CASSLAVGVYYEQYF. The full variable domain, its missing parts supplied by reference TRBV11-2 and TRBJ2-7, is EAGVAQSPRYKIIEKRQSVAFWCNPISGHATLYWYQQILGQGPKLLIQFQNNGVVDDSQLPKDRFSAERLKGVDSTLKIQPAKLEDSAVYLCASSLAVGVYYEQYFGPGTRLTVT.

This clonotype has more than one count but fewer than ten. This sequence joins TRBV29-1 and TRBJ1-2; D may be TRBD1 (6 bases). The CDR3 is made up of 15 amino acids. CDR1 and CDR2 from the germline V gene are SQVTM and ANQGSEA. Trimming took off 3 bases at V and 4 bases at J, with 18 bases between the two ends. The CDR3 region has the DNA TGCAGCGTTGATGTGCCGGGGGGCGGCGTCTATGGCTACACCTTC. Protein: CSVDVPGGGVYGYTF.

This clonotype appeared many times. The chain uses TRBV2 and TRBJ1-2; D not certain. V lost 6 bases and J lost 8, with 10 bases in between. The CDR3 covers 11 residues. The V gene's germline CDR1 is SNHLY and CDR2 FYNNEI. The chain's CDR3 is CASRETGGYTF. CDR3 coding DNA: TGTGCCAGCAGGGAGACTGGGGGCTACACCTTC.

This clonotype was picked up a small number of times. This chain joins TRBV20-1 and TRBJ1-3; D is ambiguous. The CDR3 is made up of 11 amino acids. Germline CDR1 is DFQATT and CDR2 is SNEGSKA (reference sequence). Trimming left V 1 base short and J 4 bases short, with 2 bases between. The CDR3 sequence is CSARAGNTIYF. CDR3 bases: TGCAGTGCTAGAGCAGGAAACACCATATATTTT.

The rearrangement links TRBV6-1 to TRBJ2-7; D possibly matches TRBD1 or TRBD2 (5 bases each). CDR1 and CDR2 (germline): MNHNS, SASEGT. V lost 5 bases and J lost 3, with 11 bases in between. The CDR3 sequence is 13 residues long. As DNA, the CDR3 is TGTGCCAGCAGTAAAGGGACCTACTACGAGCAGTACTTC. Residues: CASSKGTYYEQYF.

There are many counts of this clonotype. The V and J genes are TRBV28 and TRBJ2-7, with D tentatively TRBD2 (6 bases). V was trimmed by 2 bases and J by 0 bases, leaving 11 bases between them. CDR1 and CDR2 (germline): MDHEN, SYDVKM. CDR3 size: 15 residues. This CDR3 reads CASSLGGTGSYEQYF. DNA of the CDR3: TGTGCCAGCAGTTTAGGAGGGACGGGCTCCTACGAGCAGTACTTC.

The chain is built from TRBV6-5 and TRBJ1-2, with D possibly being TRBD1 (6 bases). Deletions cut 3 bases from V and 6 bases from J, with 14 bases between. Germline V gives CDR1 MNHEY, CDR2 SVGAGI. CDR3 length: 14 amino acids. CDR3 region: CASSYGGGDNGYTF. CDR3 DNA sequence: TGTGCCAGCAGTTATGGGGGGGGGGACAATGGCTACACCTTC.

In this sample, this clonotype turned up a few times. The chain joins TRBV5-4 to TRBJ1-1; 8 bases map to TRBD1. The germline CDR1 and CDR2 sequences are SGHNT and YYREEE (reference sequence). Unmatched junction bases numbered 2, after V lost 0 bases and J lost 7 bases. The CDR3 runs 13 residues. DNA for the CDR3: TGTGCCAGCAGCTTGGCAGGGGGCGGTGAAGCTTTCTTT. Protein sequence: CASSLAGGGEAFF.

This clonotype was counted only a few times. V and J are TRBV10-3 and TRBJ1-2; D might be TRBD1 (6 bases). The CDR3 is 15 amino acids. The V gene lost 5 bases and the J gene lost 4 bases, with 17 bases spanning the gap. Looked up from germline, CDR1 is ENHRY and CDR2 is SYGVKD. This CDR3 reads CAISRAGDRTYGYTF. The CDR3 DNA reads as TGTGCCATCAGTCGTGCAGGGGATAGAACCTATGGCTACACCTTC.

This clonotype was recorded many times. V and J are TRBV29-1 and TRBJ2-5; D could derive from TRBD1 or TRBD2 (6 bases each). Germline V CDR1 and CDR2: SQVTM, ANQGSEA. With 7 bases removed from V and 5 bases from J, the gap between germline ends came to 17 bases. The CDR3 contains 13 residues. In DNA, the CDR3 is TGCAGCGGGGGGGCCCCCAGGAGCGAGACCCAGTACTTC. This codes for CSGGAPRSETQYF.

For this clonotype: It may be a read error: a sequence one base away is much more abundant. The rearrangement joins TRBV28 to TRBJ2-7; D unclear. Trimming removed 5 bases at V and 4 bases at J, with 15 bases between. This CDR3 is built from 14 residues. The germline gives CDR1 MDHEN, CDR2 SYDVKM. CDR3 coding DNA: TGTGCCAGCAGTACCGGACGAGGTTTTTACGAGCAGTACTTC. Its protein is CASSTGRGFYEQYF.

This clonotype was detected ten times or more. This rearrangement joins TRBV20-1 to TRBJ2-3, with unresolved D. Trimming took 0 bases from V and 2 from J, leaving 12 bases between them. Germline V gene lookup returns CDR1 DFQATT and CDR2 SNEGSKA (reference sequence). The CDR3 has 15 amino acids. The CDR3 DNA reads TGCAGTGCTAGAGATCTAAAGACAACCACAGATACGCAGTATTTT. Residues: CSARDLKTTTDTQYF.

V and J are TRBV20-1 and TRBJ2-7, with D possibly TRBD2 on 5 matching bases. This CDR3 spans 15 amino acids. Trimming stripped 6 bases from V and 4 bases from J, with 22 bases between. Per germline, CDR1 DFQATT and CDR2 SNEGSKA (reference sequence). The CDR3 loop reads CSAKKFGENFYEQYF. DNA of the CDR3: TGCAGTGCAAAAAAGTTCGGGGAAAACTTTTACGAGCAGTACTTC.

The chain is built from TRBV4-2 and TRBJ1-5; the D is unclear. Trimming cost V 0 bases and J 0 bases, with 9 bases left between them. CDR3 length: 16 residues. Germline loops: CDR1 LGHNA, CDR2 YNFKEQ. The DNA of the CDR3 is TGTGCCAGCAGCCAAGAGCTTGGTGTTAGCAATCAGCCCCAGCATTTT. Encoded protein: CASSQELGVSNQPQHF.

This clonotype was observed many times. The genes are TRBV20-1 and TRBJ1-2; D uncertain. Germline V lookup: CDR1 DFQATT, CDR2 SNEGSKA (reference sequence). Trimming cost V 1 base and J 3 bases, with 6 bases left between them. This CDR3 has 12 residues. CDR3 sequence (DNA): TGCAGTGCTAGAGGCAGTTACTATGGCTACACCTTC. Protein: CSARGSYYGYTF.

This clonotype appeared a few times. The V call is TRBV28, the J call TRBJ1-4, with D tentatively TRBD1 (5 bases). Trimming left V 6 bases short and J 5 bases short, with 16 bases between. The CDR3 sequence is 15 residues long. CDR1 is MDHEN, CDR2 SYDVKM, per germline. The chain's CDR3 is CASSLVLSGNEKLFF. CDR3 DNA: TGTGCCAGCAGCCTAGTCCTTTCAGGGAATGAAAAACTGTTTTTT. The whole variable domain, filled in from reference TRBV28 and TRBJ1-4, reads DVKVTQSSRYLVKRTGEKVFLECVQDMDHENMFWYRQDPGLGLRLIYFSYDVKMKEKGDIPEGYSVSREKKERFSLILESASTNQTSMYLCASSLVLSGNEKLFFGSGTQLSVL.

This clonotype showed up just a few times. The rearrangement uses TRBV29-1 and TRBJ2-2; 8 positions agree with TRBD2. V was pared by 1 base and J by 1 base, with 2 bases of the junction left unmatched. Germline V gives CDR1 SQVTM, CDR2 ANQGSEA. This CDR3 is built from 15 residues. The CDR3, as DNA: TGCAGCGTTGAAGGGACTAGCAGGAACACCGGGGAGCTGTTTTTT. Amino acid sequence: CSVEGTSRNTGELFF.

This clonotype has a handful of counts. The rearrangement links TRBV6-2 or TRBV6-3 to TRBJ1-6; maybe TRBD1 (5 bases). The CDR3 loop spans 16 amino acids. Per the germline V gene, CDR1 is MNHEY and CDR2 is SVGEGT. Trimming pared 2 bases from V and 5 bases from J, leaving 13 bases between. The CDR3 DNA reads TGTGCCAGCAGTTACCTCGGGGGGTTCGATAATTCACCCCTCCACTTT. Its protein product is CASSYLGGFDNSPLHF.

With regard to this clonotype: A much larger clone sits a single nucleotide away, making a read error possible. The gene calls are TRBV10-2 and TRBJ1-1; D gene ambiguous. The CDR3 spans 13 residues. The V and J ends lost 8 bases and 5 bases respectively, with 15 bases between them. Germline assignment: CDR1 WSHSY and CDR2 SAAADI. CDR3 residues: CASLKVVGTEAFF. As DNA, the CDR3 is TGCGCCAGCCTTAAAGTGGTGGGGACTGAAGCTTTCTTT.

This clonotype was observed at least ten times. The V gene is TRBV6-1, the J gene TRBJ2-7; 7 nucleotides match TRBD2. Germline V CDR1 and CDR2: MNHNS, SASEGT. The V segment lost 2 bases and the J segment 1 base; nucleotides outside the gene matches: 17. CDR3 length: 19 amino acids. As DNA, the CDR3 is TGTGCCAGCAGTGAACGAGCGGGGAGGGCCTTATGGAATTCCTACGAGCAGTACTTC. It encodes CASSERAGRALWNSYEQYF.

This chain connects TRBV7-9 to TRBJ2-1; 13 bases match TRBD2. V lost 5 bases, J lost 0 bases, and 13 bases stayed unmatched. In germline, CDR1 is SEHNR, CDR2 FQNEAQ (reference sequence). This CDR3 region has 20 residues. The CDR3 sequence is CASSAVTGTSGASSYNEQFF. The CDR3 DNA reads as TGTGCCAGCAGCGCAGTAACCGGGACTAGCGGGGCTAGCTCCTACAATGAGCAGTTCTTC.

In its sample, this clonotype was seen many times. The chain joins TRBV24-1 to TRBJ2-1; 8 positions agree with TRBD1. The V gene end was trimmed by 0 bases and the J gene end by 8 bases; junction bases not matched to a gene: 5. This CDR3 region has 15 residues. Germline values: CDR1 KGHDR, CDR2 SFDVKD. The CDR3 DNA reads TGTGCCACCAGTGATTTGCCCCAGGGGGCCGATGAGCAGTTCTTC. Translating it yields CATSDLPQGADEQFF.

As DNA, the CDR3 is TGCGCCAGCAGTTCTGGAGGGACAGGGCCCTACGAGCAGTACTTC. Amino acids: CASSSGGTGPYEQYF. J is TRBJ2-7 and V is TRBV5-1; 9 bases match TRBD1. The CDR3 loop spans 15 amino acids. Germline CDR1 SGHRS, CDR2 YFSETQ. With 5 bases clipped from V and 2 bases from J, the junction kept 8 bases outside the gene matches.

This clonotype was seen at least ten times. The chain uses TRBV2 and TRBJ1-1; a weak D match, TRBD1 (5 bases). This CDR3 is built from 15 residues. Trimming took off 0 bases at V and 6 bases at J, with 14 bases between the two ends. The germline CDR1 and CDR2 sequences are SNHLY and FYNNEI. CDR3 sequence (DNA): TGTGCCAGCAGTGAAGCGCTTCGGGGGAGGGCTGAAGCTTTCTTT. This sequence encodes CASSEALRGRAEAFF.